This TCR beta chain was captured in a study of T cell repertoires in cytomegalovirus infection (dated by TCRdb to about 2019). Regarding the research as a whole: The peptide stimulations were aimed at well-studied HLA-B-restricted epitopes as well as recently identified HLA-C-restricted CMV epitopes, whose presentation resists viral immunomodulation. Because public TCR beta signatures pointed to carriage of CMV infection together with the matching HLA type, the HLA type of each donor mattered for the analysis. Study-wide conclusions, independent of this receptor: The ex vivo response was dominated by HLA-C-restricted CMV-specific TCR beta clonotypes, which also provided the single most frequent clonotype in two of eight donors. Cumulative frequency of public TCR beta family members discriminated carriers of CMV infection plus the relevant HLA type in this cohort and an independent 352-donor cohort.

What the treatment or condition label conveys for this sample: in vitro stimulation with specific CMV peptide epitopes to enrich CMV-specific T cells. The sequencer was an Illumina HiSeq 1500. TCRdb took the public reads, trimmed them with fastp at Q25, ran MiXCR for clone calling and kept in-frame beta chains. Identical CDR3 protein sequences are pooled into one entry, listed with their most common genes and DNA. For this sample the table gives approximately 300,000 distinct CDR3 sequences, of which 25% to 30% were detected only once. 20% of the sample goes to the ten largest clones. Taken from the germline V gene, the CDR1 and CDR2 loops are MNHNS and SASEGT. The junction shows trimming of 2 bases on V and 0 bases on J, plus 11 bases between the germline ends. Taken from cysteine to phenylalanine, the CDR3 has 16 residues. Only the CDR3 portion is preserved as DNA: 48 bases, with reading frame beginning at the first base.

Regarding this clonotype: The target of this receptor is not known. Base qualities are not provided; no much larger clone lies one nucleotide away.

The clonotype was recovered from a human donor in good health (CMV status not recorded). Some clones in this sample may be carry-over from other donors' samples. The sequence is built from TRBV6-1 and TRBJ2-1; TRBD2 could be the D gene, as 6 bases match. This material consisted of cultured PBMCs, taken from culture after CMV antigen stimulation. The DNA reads TGTGCCAGCAGTGAACTGGAGGGGTTCTCCTACAATGAGCAGTTCTTC. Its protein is CASSELEGFSYNEQFF.